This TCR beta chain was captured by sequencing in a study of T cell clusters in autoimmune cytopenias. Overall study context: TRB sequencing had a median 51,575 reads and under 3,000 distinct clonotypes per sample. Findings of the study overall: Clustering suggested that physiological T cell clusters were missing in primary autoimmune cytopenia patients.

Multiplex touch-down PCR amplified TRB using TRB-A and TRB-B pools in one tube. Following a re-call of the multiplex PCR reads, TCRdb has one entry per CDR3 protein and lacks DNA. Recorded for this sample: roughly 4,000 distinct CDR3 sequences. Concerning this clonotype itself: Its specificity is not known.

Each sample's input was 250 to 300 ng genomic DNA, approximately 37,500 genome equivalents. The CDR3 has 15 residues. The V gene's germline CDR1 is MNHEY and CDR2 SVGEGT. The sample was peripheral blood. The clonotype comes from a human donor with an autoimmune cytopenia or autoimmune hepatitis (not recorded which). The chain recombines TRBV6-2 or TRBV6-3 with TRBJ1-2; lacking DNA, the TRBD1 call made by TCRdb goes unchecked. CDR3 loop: CASSYLGGRGAGYTF.